Listed here are 9 T cell receptor beta chains from one sample, sequenced in a study of blood T cells in healthy people across ages. A second PCR, run for about 7 to 11 cycles, used a sample-barcoded 5' primer plus a J-beta primer mix. TCRdb recomputed calls from the 5' RACE reads with MiXCR, one row per CDR3 protein. The table lists roughly 1.7 million distinct CDR3 sequences, around 35% of them singletons. The sample comprised blood. These TCRs come from a woman in her thirties in good health.

This clonotype appeared a few times. The rearrangement links TRBV5-1 to TRBJ2-3; weak D call: TRBD1 (6 bases). Deletions cut 2 bases from V and 5 bases from J, with 12 bases between. The germline CDR1 and CDR2 sequences are SGHRS and YFSETQ. CDR3 length equals 14 residues. CDR3 in amino acids: CASSLQGEEDTQYF. CDR3 nucleotides: TGCGCCAGCAGCTTACAGGGCGAAGAAGATACGCAGTATTTT.

This clonotype was detected many times. This chain joins TRBV7-2 and TRBJ2-7, with TRBD2 identical over 7 bases. This CDR3 region has 15 residues. The germline V gene encodes CDR1 SGHTA and CDR2 FQGNSA. V lost 6 bases and J lost 2; bases outside the gene matches: 10. CDR3 sequence reads: CASSLSSSGAYEQYF. The CDR3 region has the DNA TGTGCCAGCAGTTTATCGTCCAGCGGGGCCTACGAGCAGTACTTC.

The chain uses TRBV20-1 and TRBJ1-2; D remains unclear. Germline CDR1 is DFQATT and CDR2 is SNEGSKA (reference sequence). The CDR3 length is 15 residues. CDR3 DNA sequence: TGCAGCCCCGAGAGATCGGGGATGTTGGGTTATGGCTACACCTTC. Translation gives CSPERSGMLGYGYTF.

This clonotype was counted between two and nine times. This chain connects TRBV14 to TRBJ2-5, with 12 bases fitting TRBD2. The CDR3 has 15 residues. J gave up 7 bases and V 5 bases, and 8 bases lay outside the gene matches. CDR1 and CDR2 from the germline V gene are SGHDN and FVKESK. In DNA form, the CDR3 reads TGTGCCAGCAGCGCCCGGACTAGCGGGATGGGGACCCAGTACTTC. It specifies CASSARTSGMGTQYF.

This chain connects TRBV5-1 to TRBJ1-4; tentatively, D is TRBD1 (6 bases). CDR1 is SGHRS and CDR2 is YFSETQ in the germline V gene. V shed 4 bases and J shed 7 bases, with 17 bases lying between them. The CDR3 runs 15 residues. The CDR3 region is CASSPGVLRVEKLFF. In DNA, the CDR3 is TGCGCCAGCAGCCCAGGGGTCCTTCGGGTTGAAAAACTGTTTTTT.

The chain combines TRBV28 with TRBJ1-4; D unclear. The CDR3 extends over 13 amino acids. Between the trimmed V and J ends, which lost 8 bases and 5 bases, there was a span of 12 bases. Germline V gives CDR1 MDHEN, CDR2 SYDVKM. The CDR3 here is CASGPALNEKLFF. In DNA form, the CDR3 reads TGTGCCAGCGGTCCAGCCCTCAATGAAAAACTGTTTTTT.

In its sample, this clonotype was seen once. A junction boundary mismatches the germline segment, possibly from a read error. The rearrangement links TRBV15 to TRBJ2-7; 8 bases are shared with TRBD1. This CDR3 has 15 residues. In germline, CDR1 is LNHNV, CDR2 YYDKDF (reference sequence). CDR3 nucleotide sequence: TGTGCCACCAGTAGAGATGCAGGGGGCGTCTACGAGCAGAACTTC. This gives the protein CATSRDAGGVYEQNF.

This clonotype has only a few counts. The chain is built from TRBV11-2 and TRBJ2-7; maybe TRBD2 (7 bases). V gave up 1 base and J gave up 3 bases, with 10 bases separating them. CDR3 size: 14 residues. Germline V gives CDR1 SGHAT, CDR2 FQNNGV. CDR3 loop: CASSLAGGYYEQYF. The DNA for the CDR3 is TGTGCCAGCAGCTTAGCGGGGGGCTACTACGAGCAGTACTTC.

This chain links TRBV6-2 or TRBV6-3 with TRBJ2-7; 11 bases are a match to TRBD1. The length of the CDR3 is 15 residues. CDR1 and CDR2 (germline): MNHEY, SVGEGT. The trim removed 7 bases at V and 3 bases at J, leaving 8 bases unmatched. The CDR3, as DNA: TGTGCCAGCAAACTACCCGGGACAGGGGGCTACGAGCAGTACTTC. As protein: CASKLPGTGGYEQYF.